This T cell receptor beta chain emerged from a study of T-cell memory formation after mild COVID-19. Study-level points and caveats: Memory from before infection featured some responding clones, which suggests cross-reactive memory joined.

Notes on this clonotype: Its antigen is undetermined.

TCR alpha and TCR beta cDNA libraries carrying sample barcodes and UMIs were produced by 5'RACE using constant-segment primers. One entry per CDR3 protein, called by TCRdb with MiXCR from the 5' RACE reads. The sample gives fewer than 150,000 distinct CDR3 sequences, roughly 6% of which show up once; over 2% is in the top ten. With V trimmed by 6 bases and J by 8 bases, 9 bases remained unmatched. Germline lookup yields CDR1 DFQATT and CDR2 SNEGSKA (reference sequence). The CDR3 contains 12 residues. This TCR came from an adult woman who had mild COVID-19 (a few samples of this study predate the infection). Cell type and time point are not known. Sequencing was performed on PBMCs or a T cell subset sorted from them (not recorded which). The genes are TRBV20-1 and TRBJ1-2, with 7 bases fitting TRBD1. The CDR3 is CSATTGLGGYTF. DNA for the CDR3: TGCAGTGCGACGACAGGGTTGGGCGGCTACACCTTC.